The rows below give T cell receptor beta chains drawn from one sample of a study of blood T cell repertoires in COVID-19. Here immunoSEQ multiplex PCR was the method, and the copy in TCRdb shows in-frame clones only, minus some. The sample lists around 210,000 clones; over 70% were seen once. The sequenced sample consisted of peripheral blood. Receptors were obtained from a woman aged 65 to 85 with acute or convalescent COVID-19. CDR3s include the opening cysteine and the closing phenylalanine or tryptophan. A D gene is named only where the DNA matches it firmly. Some rows have no size entry. The others give once, few or many, or a class for an expanded clone.

clone_size d_call j_call v_call cdr3_aa cdr3_nt
- TRBD1 TRBJ1-2 TRBV6-5 CASSSRTGTVYGYTF TGTGCCAGCAGTTCTCGGACAGGGACTGTCTATGGCTACACCTTC
- - TRBJ2-7 TRBV10-3 CAISPEVGSGSEQYF TGTGCCATCAGCCCGGAGGTAGGGTCCGGGAGCGAGCAGTACTTC
- TRBD2 TRBJ2-3 TRBV18 CASSPPASGTDTQYF TGTGCCAGCTCACCACCAGCTAGCGGGACAGATACGCAGTATTTT
once - TRBJ2-2 TRBV2 CASSVRGTGELFF TGTGCCAGCAGTGTTAGGGGCACCGGGGAGCTGTTTTTT
- TRBD1 TRBJ1-5 TRBV28 CASSSGQGASNQPQHF TGTGCCAGCAGTTCGGGACAGGGGGCCAGCAATCAGCCCCAGCATTTT
- TRBD1 TRBJ1-2 TRBV4-1 CASSQSPTGLGYGYTF TGCGCCAGCAGCCAATCCCCGACAGGGCTAGGCTATGGCTACACCTTC
- TRBD1 TRBJ2-3 TRBV3-1/TRBV3-2 CASSHTVGQGSDTQYF TGTGCCAGCAGCCACACTGTGGGACAGGGTTCAGATACGCAGTATTTT
- TRBD1 TRBJ2-7 TRBV4-1 CASSQALGQSHEQYF TGCGCCAGCAGCCAAGCCTTGGGACAGTCCCACGAGCAGTACTTC
once TRBD1 TRBJ1-4 TRBV30 CAWRQGASGNEKLFF TGTGCCTGGAGACAGGGGGCATCGGGTAATGAAAAACTGTTTTTT
- TRBD1 TRBJ2-1 TRBV6-5 CASSPGQGVTNEQFF TGTGCCAGCAGCCCGGGACAGGGGGTCACCAATGAGCAGTTCTTC
- - TRBJ1-2 TRBV6-1 CASSELPQGAYGYTF TGTGCCAGCAGTGAACTGCCGCAGGGTGCCTATGGCTACACCTTC
- - TRBJ1-5 TRBV19 CASSSLGLNQPQHF TGTGCCAGTAGTTCCCTTGGGCTCAATCAGCCCCAGCATTTT
- - TRBJ1-2 TRBV28 CASSLAQGAYYGYTF TGTGCCAGCAGTTTGGCCCAGGGCGCCTATTATGGCTACACCTTC
- TRBD2 TRBJ2-3 TRBV5-4 CATSNGGDPRDTQYF TGTGCCACTTCAAATGGGGGGGACCCGCGCGATACGCAGTATTTT
once TRBD2 TRBJ2-1 TRBV6-5 CASSYLGLAKIDEQFF TGTGCCAGCAGTTACCTGGGACTAGCGAAGATTGATGAGCAGTTCTTC
- - TRBJ1-2 TRBV11-2 CASSLVGGDYGYTF TGTGCCAGCAGCTTAGTGGGGGGGGACTATGGCTACACCTTC
- TRBD2 TRBJ2-1 TRBV19 CASSPGTTSYNEQFF TGTGCCAGTAGTCCCGGGACTACCTCCTACAATGAGCAGTTCTTC
- - TRBJ1-1 TRBV7-6 CASSASGESNTEAFF TGTGCCAGCAGCGCCTCAGGGGAGTCGAACACTGAAGCTTTCTTT
- TRBD2 TRBJ2-4 TRBV2 CASSVTGGTLQYF TGTGCCAGCAGTGTTACCGGGGGGACCCTTCAGTACTTC
few TRBD2 TRBJ2-1 TRBV7-9 CASSLAFRGRAIGNEQFF TGTGCCAGCAGCTTAGCATTCCGCGGGAGGGCCATCGGCAATGAGCAGTTCTTC
- TRBD1 TRBJ2-5 TRBV2 CASRPTGGRETQYF TGTGCCAGCAGACCGACAGGGGGAAGGGAGACCCAGTACTTC
- - TRBJ1-6 TRBV7-2 CAIPRGNFGNSPLHF TGTGCCATTCCAAGAGGGAATTTTGGAAATTCACCCCTCCACTTT
- - TRBJ1-2 TRBV5-1 CASRQLTGVGGYTF TGCGCCAGCAGACAGCTAACAGGTGTTGGTGGCTACACCTTC
- - TRBJ1-4 TRBV27 CASSNLAGVNEKLFF TGTGCCAGCAGCAACCTAGCGGGGGTTAATGAAAAACTGTTTTTT
- - TRBJ1-6 TRBV30 CAWSVLGGNHSPLHF TGTGCCTGGAGTGTACTAGGGGGAAACCACTCACCCCTCCACTTT
- TRBD2 TRBJ2-1 TRBV11-3 CASSLLTSGSTEQFF TGTGCCAGCAGCCTCCTGACTAGCGGGAGCACTGAGCAGTTCTTC
- - TRBJ2-2 TRBV5-1 CASSFEGLNTGELFF TGCGCCAGCAGCTTTGAGGGTTTAAACACCGGGGAGCTGTTTTTT
- - TRBJ1-5 TRBV18 CASSSDRIYQPQHF TGTGCCAGCTCAAGCGACAGGATTTATCAGCCCCAGCATTTT
- TRBD1 TRBJ2-5 TRBV6-6 CASRPGQGFRETQYF TGTGCCAGCAGACCCGGACAGGGGTTTCGAGAGACCCAGTACTTC
once - TRBJ1-4 TRBV18 CASSPVRGSNEKLFF TGTGCCAGCTCACCAGTCAGGGGAAGTAATGAAAAACTGTTTTTT
few TRBD1 TRBJ1-5 TRBV15 CATSRGRGRAQPQHF TGTGCCACCAGCAGAGGGAGGGGGCGCGCTCAGCCCCAGCATTTT
- - TRBJ1-5 TRBV11-2 CASSLGEYQPQHF TGTGCCAGCAGCTTAGGGGAGTATCAGCCCCAGCATTTT
once - TRBJ2-5 TRBV5-1 CASSLDSPSQETQYF TGCGCCAGCAGCTTGGACTCGCCCTCCCAAGAGACCCAGTACTTC
- - TRBJ2-2 TRBV28 CASKNPGTANTGELFF TGTGCCAGCAAAAACCCCGGGACTGCGAACACCGGGGAGCTGTTTTTT
- TRBD2 TRBJ2-3 TRBV18 CASSLAGTRGTDTQYF TGTGCCAGCTCACTTGCCGGGACTAGGGGCACAGATACGCAGTATTTT
- - TRBJ2-3 TRBV19 CASNDQGSGNTQYF TGTGCCAGTAATGATCAGGGGTCTGGAAATACGCAGTATTTT
few TRBD2 TRBJ2-5 TRBV19 CASSLAGDLETQYF TGTGCCAGTTCCCTAGCGGGAGATCTAGAGACCCAGTACTTC
once TRBD2 TRBJ2-1 TRBV6-6 CASRLLAGGGNEQFF TGTGCCAGCAGATTACTAGCGGGAGGTGGGAATGAGCAGTTCTTC
- TRBD1 TRBJ2-7 TRBV7-9 CASSPTQGAYEQYF TGTGCCAGCAGCCCAACACAGGGGGCCTACGAGCAGTACTTC
- - TRBJ1-6 TRBV2 CASSGGGGSPLHF TGTGCCAGCAGTGGTGGCGGGGGTTCACCCCTCCACTTT
- - TRBJ2-7 TRBV27 CASSLSRGYYEQYF TGTGCCAGCAGTTTATCACGGGGTTACTACGAGCAGTACTTC